In this sample, the clone carrying this T cell receptor (beta chain) turned up many times. Its antigen is undetermined. Trimming removed 6 bases from V and 8 bases from J, with 22 bases in between. Germline V gene sequence: CDR1 MDHEN, CDR2 SYDVKM. CDR3 length equals 15 residues. TCRdb independently ran MiXCR on the reads; one entry per CDR3 protein. Of about 130,000 distinct CDR3 sequences detected, roughly 9% appear once; the ten largest clones hold 9.5% to 13%. The data are from a study of T cell repertoires in cytomegalovirus infection. Looking at the study overall: The public TCR beta signatures pointed to both CMV infection and matching HLA type.

General study points: The ex vivo response showed dominance by HLA-C-restricted CMV-specific TCR beta clonotypes.

The sequenced material came from PBMCs. The chain has TRBV28 and TRBJ1-2; D is perhaps TRBD1 (5 bases). The sequence derives from a human donor in good health (CMV status not recorded). Some clones in this sample may be carry-over from other donors' samples. The CDR3 region is CASSFRQPPGWGYTF. DNA for the CDR3: TGTGCCAGCAGCTTCAGACAGCCGCCAGGGTGGGGCTACACCTTC.